This T cell receptor (beta chain) was obtained from a study of blood T cell repertoires in COVID-19. About the study: Samples of COVID-19 (acute and convalescent) were obtained from the United States, Italy and Spain. Sources were T cells, B-cell-depleted T cells, or PBMCs; the material itself was cDNA or gDNA.

Study members were between about 18 and 100 years old and lived in approximately 25 US regions. Grouping used clinical history reported by participants in a survey and questionnaire. CDR1 is MNHEY and CDR2 is SMNVEV in the germline V gene (reference sequence). Trimming shortened V by 2 bases and J by 3 bases, and 19 bases separated the two germline ends. This CDR3 is 17 amino acids long. The assay was immunoSEQ multiplex PCR, and TCRdb's table has in-frame clones only and misses some. The sample shows just over 80,000 clones, roughly 90% of them seen only once. Sample: PBMCs or T cells enriched from blood (not recorded which). The TCR comes from a woman in her forties or fifties with acute COVID-19. The gene calls are TRBV27 and TRBJ1-2; tentatively, D is TRBD1 (5 bases). CDR3 nucleotides: TGTGCCAGCAGTTTAAGGGCCGGAGGGGAAACGGACTATGGCTACACCTTC. Translating it yields CASSLRAGGETDYGYTF.